The 16 T cell receptor beta chains given below trace back to one sample, sequenced in a study of blood T cell repertoires in COVID-19. Here immunoSEQ multiplex PCR was the method, and the copy in TCRdb shows in-frame clones only, minus some. Counted here are around 260,000 clones, roughly 87% occurring once; the ten biggest clones make up approximately 12%. Sequenced material: peripheral blood. The receptors were sampled from a human donor in a cohort sampled during active COVID-19.

The chain recombines TRBV13 with TRBJ2-1, with 15 bases matching TRBD2. Germline V lookup: CDR1 PRHDT, CDR2 FYEKMQ (reference sequence). The ends lost 5 bases at V and 6 bases at J; junction bases unmatched: 2. The CDR3 is 15 residues long. CDR3 in amino acids: CASSAGLAGGNEQFF. As DNA, the CDR3 is TGTGCCAGCAGCGCGGGACTAGCGGGAGGCAATGAGCAGTTCTTC.

This clone was counted a single time. The junction and the germline gene differ at one end; a read error may be behind it. This chain uses TRBV6-5 with TRBJ2-7; TRBD1 matches at 7 bases. The germline V gene has CDR1 MNHEY and CDR2 SVGAGI. The CDR3 spans 13 residues. Here the CDR3 DNA reads TGTGCCTGCAGGGACAGACCCAACTACGAGCAGTACTTC. Its protein product is CACRDRPNYEQYF.

This clone has just one count. The genes are TRBV27 and TRBJ2-7; TRBD2 might be the D (6 bases). Trimming stripped 6 bases from V and 2 bases from J, with 17 bases between. Germline CDR1 MNHEY, CDR2 SMNVEV (reference sequence). The CDR3 extends over 15 amino acids. CDR3 nucleotide sequence: TGTGCCAGCAGATTTACCGGGACTTCTACCTACGAGCAGTACTTC. Protein product: CASRFTGTSTYEQYF.

The chain combines TRBV5-8 with TRBJ2-5, with 10 bases lining up with TRBD1. This CDR3 has 13 residues. The J segment lost 7 bases and the V segment lost 6 bases, leaving 6 bases of the junction unmatched. CDR1 and CDR2 (germline): SGHTS, YDEGEE. The CDR3 is CASTSRDRGTQYF. CDR3 DNA: TGTGCCAGCACCAGCCGGGACAGGGGGACCCAGTACTTC.

With respect to this clone: A read error may explain this, as a much larger clone is one base away. The chain employs TRBV7-8 and TRBJ1-5, with 8 nucleotides matching TRBD1. Germline-derived CDR1 and CDR2 are SGHVS and FQNEAQ. After removal of 5 bases from V and 7 bases from J, the junction contained 4 bases not matched to a gene. The CDR3 extends over 13 amino acids. CDR3 loop: CASSLDRGQPQHF. The CDR3, as DNA: TGTGCCAGCAGCCTAGACAGGGGACAGCCCCAGCATTTT.

The sample holds many counts of this clone. The chain joins TRBV3-1 (or the pseudogene TRBV3-2) to TRBJ2-3, with D possibly TRBD2 on 6 matching bases. Trimming removed 4 bases at V and 5 bases at J, with 19 bases between. This CDR3 is 16 amino acids long. Germline V gene lookup returns CDR1 LGHDT and CDR2 YNNKEL (reference sequence). In DNA form, the CDR3 reads TGTGCCAGCAGCCCCAGCGGAGAAGGGGAGGAAGATACGCAGTATTTT. This encodes CASSPSGEGEEDTQYF.

CDR3 DNA: TGCAGCGCCCGGAAGGGCAGGGATGGGGTCCAAGAGACCCAGTACTTC. Residues: CSARKGRDGVQETQYF. The chain joins TRBV29-1 to TRBJ2-5, with a weak D call TRBD1 (5 bases). The germline V gene encodes CDR1 SQVTM and CDR2 ANQGSEA. The CDR3 totals 16 residues. Between the trimmed V and J ends, which lost 7 bases and 1 base, there was a span of 22 bases. Together with reference TRBV29-1 and TRBJ2-5, the CDR3 gives the full variable domain: SAVISQKPSRDICQRGTSLTIQCQVDSQVTMMFWYRQQPGQSLTLIATANQGSEATYESGFVIDKFPISRPNLTFSTLTVSNMSPEDSSIYLCSARKGRDGVQETQYFGPGTRLLVL.

V is TRBV19 and J is TRBJ1-5; D is undetermined. Germline V gives CDR1 LNHDA, CDR2 SQIVND (reference sequence). CDR3 size: 13 residues. V lost 3 bases and J 7 bases, leaving 10 bases between the germline ends. This chain's CDR3 is CASSIGVPQPQHF. CDR3 DNA sequence: TGTGCCAGTAGTATCGGTGTTCCCCAGCCCCAGCATTTT.

The chain carries TRBV5-6 and TRBJ1-2; unclear D gene. Trimming stripped 0 bases from V and 2 bases from J, with 5 bases between. The germline CDR1 and CDR2 sequences are SGHDT and YYEEEE. The CDR3 has 13 residues. The CDR3 DNA reads TGTGCCAGCAGCTTGGGGGAGAACTATGGCTACACCTTC. Protein product: CASSLGENYGYTF.

This chain links TRBV5-1 with TRBJ2-3; the D gene is possibly TRBD2 (6 bases). V was shortened by 3 bases and J by 3 bases, with 17 bases between the two germline ends. Germline lookup yields CDR1 SGHRS and CDR2 YFSETQ. The CDR3 length is 16 residues. The CDR3 loop is CASSSTAGSGTDTQYF. The CDR3 nucleotides are TGCGCCAGCAGCTCGACAGCGGGCTCAGGGACAGATACGCAGTATTTT.

Only one count was recorded for this clone. The J gene is TRBJ2-7, the V gene TRBV11-2; 14 nucleotides line up with TRBD2. Trimming took 4 bases from V and 3 from J; bases not matched to a gene: 2. The CDR3 runs to 15 residues. The germline gives CDR1 SGHAT, CDR2 FQNNGV. The CDR3 sequence: CASSSGLAGVYEQYF. The CDR3 bases are TGTGCCAGCAGCTCGGGACTAGCGGGAGTCTACGAGCAGTACTTC.

The chain recombines TRBV6-8 with TRBJ2-7; possible D gene TRBD2, 6 bases. Trimming removed 6 bases from V and 4 bases from J, with 13 bases in between. CDR1 is MNHGY and CDR2 is SAAAGT in the germline V gene. This CDR3 spans 13 amino acids. The CDR3 coding sequence is TGTGCCAGCAGATCTCCGGGGGATTACGAGCAGTACTTC. This translates into CASRSPGDYEQYF.

CDR3 residues: CASRLTSVSTDTQYF. CDR3 in DNA: TGCGCCAGCAGACTCACTAGCGTTAGCACAGATACGCAGTATTTT. The chain couples TRBV5-1 to TRBJ2-3, with 7 positions matching TRBD2. V shed 5 bases and J 0 bases; nucleotides not matched to a gene: 6. This CDR3 has 15 amino acids. CDR1 SGHRS and CDR2 YFSETQ come from the germline V gene.

The chain carries TRBV19 and TRBJ1-1; TRBD1 agrees at 7 bases. The ends lost 7 bases at V and 1 base at J; junction bases unmatched: 9. From germline, CDR1 is LNHDA and CDR2 SQIVND (reference sequence). The CDR3 totals 15 residues. CDR3 amino acids: CASTKTGIKNTEAFF. DNA of the CDR3: TGTGCCAGTACCAAGACAGGGATAAAGAACACTGAAGCTTTCTTT.

This clone has a handful of counts. The chain uses TRBV19 and TRBJ1-4; D uncertain. Germline V gene lookup returns CDR1 LNHDA and CDR2 SQIVND (reference sequence). The CDR3 is 13 residues long. V lost 4 bases and J 10 bases, leaving 13 bases between the germline ends. CDR3 sequence reads: CASSTVSEGKLFF. CDR3 nucleotides: TGTGCCAGTAGTACAGTAAGCGAGGGAAAACTGTTTTTT. The full variable domain, its missing parts supplied by reference TRBV19 and TRBJ1-4, is DGGITQSPKYLFRKEGQNVTLSCEQNLNHDAMYWYRQDPGQGLRLIYYSQIVNDFQKGDIAEGYSVSREKKESFPLTVTSAQKNPTAFYLCASSTVSEGKLFFGSGTQLSVL.

The chain employs TRBV28 and TRBJ2-7; possibly TRBD2 for D (6 bases). The germline gives CDR1 MDHEN, CDR2 SYDVKM. Between the trimmed V and J ends, which lost 3 bases and 5 bases, there was a span of 11 bases. The CDR3 is 13 residues long. DNA of the CDR3: TGTGCCAGCAGTTTCGGGGGTTCGGACGAGCAGTACTTC. Protein product: CASSFGGSDEQYF.